This entry lists 10 T cell receptor beta chains sequenced from one sample in a study of cytomegalovirus exposure and HLA in healthy donors. It was with 60 Vbeta and 13 Jbeta primers that the PCR ran. Sequencing was performed with immunoSEQ multiplex PCR; in TCRdb, only in-frame clones are kept and a portion is missing. This sample yields over 50,000 clones, of which over 55% are seen a single time; over 30% belongs to the top ten. The sample consisted of PBMCs. These receptors were obtained from a man aged 40-49 years in good health and CMV-seropositive.

The chain uses TRBV27 and TRBJ1-5, with D perhaps matching TRBD1 (6 bases). Germline-derived CDR1 and CDR2 are MNHEY and SMNVEV (reference sequence). V was clipped by 0 bases and J by 2 bases, with 17 bases between them. The CDR3 has 18 residues. CDR3: CASSLSRGGHPGNQPQHF. DNA of the CDR3: TGTGCCAGCAGTTTATCGAGGGGGGGACACCCTGGCAATCAGCCCCAGCATTTT.

This clone was recorded a few times. The chain couples TRBV30 to TRBJ1-2; D is possibly TRBD1 (5 bases). V was pared by 3 bases and J by 8 bases, with 13 bases between. The CDR3 has 12 amino acids. Per the germline V gene, CDR1 is GTSNPN and CDR2 is SVGIG (reference sequence). CDR3 in DNA: TGTGCCTGGAGATGGGGGGAAAGGGGCTACACCTTC. It specifies CAWRWGERGYTF.

The chain carries TRBV4-1 and TRBJ2-7; 8 bases are a match to TRBD2. The CDR3 has 17 amino acids. Germline CDR1 reads MGHRA; CDR2 reads YSYEKL. V lost 0 bases, J lost 0 bases, and 7 bases stayed unmatched. The CDR3 here is CASSQEMGLDGSYEQYF. The DNA of the CDR3 is TGCGCCAGCAGCCAAGAAATGGGACTAGATGGCTCCTACGAGCAGTACTTC.

This clone has just a few counts. This chain uses TRBV6-1 with TRBJ2-7; TRBD2 aligns across 9 bases. J gave up 0 bases and V 3 bases, and 6 bases lay outside the gene matches. The V gene's germline CDR1 is MNHNS and CDR2 SASEGT. The CDR3 has 16 residues. CDR3 in amino acids: CASSDLAGISSYEQYF. Written as DNA, the CDR3 is TGTGCCAGCAGTGATCTAGCGGGGATAAGCTCCTACGAGCAGTACTTC.

This chain connects TRBV29-1 to TRBJ2-1; TRBD1 aligns across 10 bases. CDR1 is SQVTM, CDR2 ANQGSEA, per germline. The CDR3 has 14 residues. Trimming removed 6 bases from V and 2 bases from J; junction bases left unmatched: 4. The CDR3 here is CSVTGTGAYNEQFF. As DNA, the CDR3 is TGCAGCGTGACGGGGACAGGGGCCTACAATGAGCAGTTCTTC.

The chain employs TRBV7-9 and TRBJ1-2; 7 bases fit TRBD1. This CDR3 spans 14 amino acids. CDR1 is SEHNR and CDR2 is FQNEAQ in the germline V gene (reference sequence). Germline trimming cut 5 bases from V and 4 bases from J; bases unmatched to any gene: 7. The CDR3 DNA reads as TGTGCCAGCAGCGACGGGACAGCCGCCTATGGCTACACCTTC. Residues: CASSDGTAAYGYTF.

V is TRBV11-2 and J is TRBJ2-1; tentatively, D is TRBD1 (6 bases). Between the trimmed V and J ends, which lost 3 bases and 12 bases, there was a span of 12 bases. Germline V lookup: CDR1 SGHAT, CDR2 FQNNGV. The CDR3 extends over 12 amino acids. Here the CDR3 DNA reads TGTGCCAGCAGCTTGGCCAGGGGAAGGCAGTTCTTC. Its protein is CASSLARGRQFF.

The chain employs TRBV30 and TRBJ1-5; no reliable D call. The V gene lost 0 bases and the J gene lost 0 bases, with 12 bases spanning the gap. This CDR3 contains 16 residues. Germline CDR1 and CDR2: GTSNPN and SVGIG (reference sequence). The CDR3 loop is CAWSVSGRASNQPQHF. CDR3 coding DNA: TGTGCCTGGAGTGTATCCGGGAGGGCTAGCAATCAGCCCCAGCATTTT.

The V and J genes are TRBV30 and TRBJ2-7; the match to TRBD1 covers 7 bases. Germline CDR1 reads GTSNPN; CDR2 reads SVGIG (reference sequence). The CDR3 contains 13 residues. Trimming removed 3 bases from V and 5 bases from J; junction bases left unmatched: 7. The CDR3 DNA reads TGTGCCTGGAGCGTAGGGGGCAGGCACGAGCAGTACTTC. Protein sequence: CAWSVGGRHEQYF.

The chain couples TRBV6-5 to TRBJ2-7; 9 positions match TRBD1. The CDR3 is made up of 15 amino acids. V shed 6 bases, J shed 5 bases, and the junction held 11 bases outside the gene matches. Germline V CDR1 and CDR2: MNHEY, SVGAGI. The CDR3 loop reads CASRSVGTGLNEQYF. CDR3 nucleotide sequence: TGTGCCAGCAGGTCCGTCGGGACAGGGTTGAACGAGCAGTACTTC.